Described below is a single TCR beta chain sequence and its context. The antigen is unknown. PCR primers comprised 60 Vbeta and 13 Jbeta primers. TCRdb keeps only in-frame clones here, not all; method: immunoSEQ multiplex PCR. The sample lists 59,000 or so clones, 65% to 90% occurring once. This sample was taken from a study of cytomegalovirus exposure and HLA in healthy donors. Study-level findings and limits: In vitro experiments confirmed that a few CMV-associated chains were specific for CMV antigens. Among the most significant clusters, several appeared linked to common viral pathogens in a later analysis.

Sequencing input: PBMCs. This receptor was obtained from a female donor in good health and CMV-seronegative.

The DNA for the CDR3 is TGTGCCAGCAGTACTCGACGGGAGAACACTGAAGCTTTCTTT. This translates into CASSTRRENTEAFF. The rearrangement uses TRBV6-1 and TRBJ1-1, with D uncertain. This CDR3 contains 14 residues. Germline values: CDR1 MNHNS, CDR2 SASEGT. Trimming pared 5 bases from V and 1 base from J, leaving 11 bases between.